The clone carrying this T cell receptor (beta chain) was counted ten times or more. The data originate from a study of T cells in Graves' hyperthyroidism and ophthalmopathy. Overall study: Peripheral blood collection took place at initial diagnosis, before any treatment.

Stable disease denoted Graves' hyperthyroidism without ophthalmopathy progression within 18 months. PBMCs were sourced from approximately 9.3 ml fresh peripheral blood. TCR beta CDR3 regions were amplified from RNA. HTBI primers drove first-round RT-PCR of the TCR CDR3. TCRdb analysed the multiplex PCR reads with MiXCR anew, one entry per CDR3 protein. The sample has more than 150,000 distinct CDR3 sequences; about 15% are singletons. In germline, CDR1 is SNHLY, CDR2 FYNNEI. The CDR3 contains 15 residues. V gave up 3 bases and J gave up 7 bases; unmatched junction bases: 7. The TCR sequence derives from a woman between 50 and 59 years old with Graves' hyperthyroidism. Sequencing was done on a sample of blood. V gene TRBV2 combines with J gene TRBJ1-5; 9 nucleotides match TRBD1. For the CDR3, the DNA is TGTGCCAGCAGTGAGGGACAGGGCAGGGTACAGCCCCAGCATTTT. Protein sequence: CASSEGQGRVQPQHF. The full variable domain, in which reference TRBV2 and TRBJ1-5 provide the parts outside the CDR3, is EPEVTQTPSHQVTQMGQEVILRCVPISNHLYFYWYRQILGQKVEFLVSFYNNEISEKSEIFDDQFSVERPDGSNFTLKIRSTKLEDSAMYFCASSEGQGRVQPQHFGDGTRLSIL.